One sample yielded the 25 T cell receptor beta chains listed below, sequenced in a study of blood T cell repertoires in COVID-19. Some clones are missing from TCRdb's copy, which holds only in-frame ones; the method was immunoSEQ multiplex PCR. The data show some 160,000 clones, roughly 91% seen once. Specimen: peripheral blood. The receptor set was obtained from a man younger than 35 with COVID-19, enrolled during active disease.

V gene TRBV5-6 combines with J gene TRBJ1-1, with D possibly matching TRBD1 (5 bases). V lost 7 bases to trimming and J lost 4 bases, with 14 bases between them. CDR1 SGHDT and CDR2 YYEEEE come from the germline V gene. The CDR3 contains 13 residues. The CDR3 nucleotides read TGTGCCAGCGCATGGGGGGTAGGCACTGAAGCTTTCTTT. This encodes CASAWGVGTEAFF.

The chain carries TRBV5-1 and TRBJ2-2; 9 positions match TRBD1. This CDR3 is 15 amino acids long. The trim removed 2 bases at V and 5 bases at J, leaving 4 bases unmatched. CDR1 is SGHRS, CDR2 YFSETQ, per germline. The CDR3 is CASSFPGQGTGELFF. The CDR3 nucleotides read TGCGCCAGCAGCTTCCCGGGACAGGGAACCGGGGAGCTGTTTTTT.

The chain is built from TRBV28 and TRBJ2-7, with D perhaps TRBD2 (5 bases). This CDR3 has 21 amino acids. CDR1 and CDR2 (germline): MDHEN, SYDVKM. Deletions cut 6 bases from V and 4 bases from J, with 37 bases between. CDR3 amino acids: CASRGIKGGGERVVTTYEQYF. The CDR3 nucleotides read TGTGCCAGCAGAGGGATCAAGGGCGGTGGGGAGAGGGTAGTTACGACTTACGAGCAGTACTTC.

The rearrangement joins TRBV3-1 (or the pseudogene TRBV3-2) to TRBJ2-1; TRBD2 is a possible D gene (5 bases). CDR3 length: 15 amino acids. Germline V gene data show CDR1 as LGHDT and CDR2 as YNNKEL (reference sequence). Between the trimmed V and J ends, which lost 4 bases and 0 bases, there was a span of 10 bases. The CDR3 bases are TGTGCCAGCAGCCCGAGCCGGGGCTCCTACAATGAGCAGTTCTTC. It encodes CASSPSRGSYNEQFF.

CDR3 nucleotide sequence: TGTGCCAGCAGCCCCTCCGCTCTGACTAGTCCCTACGAGCAGTACTTC. This sequence encodes CASSPSALTSPYEQYF. The V and J genes are TRBV9 and TRBJ2-7; D is possibly TRBD2 (6 bases). CDR3 length equals 16 residues. Trimming shortened V by 4 bases and J by 2 bases, and 19 bases separated the two germline ends. The germline V gene encodes CDR1 SGDLS and CDR2 YYNGEE.

J is TRBJ2-7 and V is TRBV21-1; TRBD2, as called in the table, went unchecked against the DNA. TRBV21-1 is given as a pseudogene. The CDR3 contains 14 residues. This CDR3 is CASSKVTSGYEQYF. CDR3 coding DNA: TGTGCCAGCAGCAAAGTAACTAGCGGGTACGAGCAGTACTTC.

The rearrangement joins TRBV19 to TRBJ2-1; possibly TRBD2 for D (5 bases). The CDR3 consists of 16 residues. With 2 bases removed from V and 3 bases from J, the gap between germline ends came to 14 bases. CDR1 and CDR2 (germline): LNHDA, SQIVND (reference sequence). The CDR3 DNA is TGTGCCAGTAGTATAAGAGGGCGGGTCATCTACAATGAGCAGTTCTTC. It specifies CASSIRGRVIYNEQFF.

V is TRBV27 and J is TRBJ1-5; D uncertain. This CDR3 has 13 residues. The germline V gene encodes CDR1 MNHEY and CDR2 SMNVEV (reference sequence). V gave up 1 base and J gave up 7 bases, with 8 bases separating them. The CDR3 is CASSLWREQPQHF. In DNA, the CDR3 is TGTGCCAGCAGTTTATGGAGGGAGCAGCCCCAGCATTTT.

The V call is TRBV10-3, the J call TRBJ2-7; 10 bases are a match to TRBD1. Germline V gene lookup returns CDR1 ENHRY and CDR2 SYGVKD. The V segment lost 6 bases and the J segment 5 bases; nucleotides outside the gene matches: 7. The CDR3 contains 14 residues. The CDR3 here is CAISNRDRGHEQYF. Written as DNA, the CDR3 is TGTGCCATCAGCAACCGGGACAGGGGCCACGAGCAGTACTTC.

V gene TRBV30 combines with J gene TRBJ2-2; no clear D gene. CDR1 GTSNPN and CDR2 SVGIG come from the germline V gene (reference sequence). Trimming pared 4 bases from V and 4 bases from J, leaving 7 bases between. The CDR3 runs 12 residues. The CDR3 spells CAWTELTGELFF. Here the CDR3 DNA reads TGTGCCTGGACTGAGCTCACCGGGGAGCTGTTTTTT.

V gene TRBV5-6 combines with J gene TRBJ2-7; 9 nucleotides match TRBD1. Germline CDR1 SGHDT, CDR2 YYEEEE. The junction had 2 bases not matched to a gene; V was cut back by 4 bases and J by 0 bases. The CDR3 consists of 14 residues. For the CDR3, the DNA is TGTGCCAGCAGCCCGGGACAGGGCTCCTACGAGCAGTACTTC. As protein: CASSPGQGSYEQYF.

V is TRBV19 and J is TRBJ2-2; TRBD1 matches at 8 bases. Trimming at V came to 3 bases and at J to 7 bases, leaving 7 bases not matched to a gene. The CDR3 sequence is 15 residues long. Germline V gene lookup returns CDR1 LNHDA and CDR2 SQIVND (reference sequence). CDR3 amino acids: CASSIGRGQGGELFF. DNA of the CDR3: TGTGCCAGTAGTATCGGCAGGGGGCAGGGCGGGGAGCTGTTTTTT.

The CDR3 region has the DNA TGCGCCAGCAGCTTGGGAACTAGCGGGAGGTCCTACGAGCAGTACTTC. Translating gives CASSLGTSGRSYEQYF. V usage is TRBV5-1 and J usage is TRBJ2-7; 12 nucleotides line up with TRBD2. Germline values: CDR1 SGHRS, CDR2 YFSETQ. J was trimmed by 1 base and V by 0 bases; bases with no gene match: 2. The CDR3 is 16 residues long.

The table lists this clone with a few counts. The chain uses TRBV2 and TRBJ1-2; a possible D gene is TRBD1 (5 bases). Trimming left V 7 bases short and J 6 bases short, with 15 bases between. The CDR3 contains 13 residues. The germline gives CDR1 SNHLY, CDR2 FYNNEI. CDR3 nucleotides: TGTGCCAGCACCCTCCAGGGTTTTGATGGCTACACCTTC. Its translation: CASTLQGFDGYTF.

This chain uses TRBV11-3 with TRBJ2-2, with a tentative D call TRBD2 (5 bases). There are 18 residues in the CDR3. Germline CDR1 and CDR2: SGHNT and YENEEA. Trimming cost V 1 base and J 1 base, with 16 bases left between them. The CDR3 is CASSLGGEYTQNTGELFF. In DNA, the CDR3 is TGTGCCAGCAGCTTAGGGGGAGAGTACACACAGAACACCGGGGAGCTGTTTTTT.

This chain links TRBV6-1 with TRBJ1-1; no clear D gene. Between the trimmed V and J ends, which lost 3 bases and 3 bases, there was a span of 14 bases. Germline CDR1 reads MNHNS; CDR2 reads SASEGT. The CDR3 is 15 amino acids. The CDR3 is CASSDTGRVDTEAFF. CDR3 DNA sequence: TGTGCCAGCAGTGACACGGGGAGGGTAGACACTGAAGCTTTCTTT.

V usage is TRBV2 and J usage is TRBJ1-2; possibly TRBD1 for D (6 bases). Between the trimmed V and J ends, which lost 6 bases and 6 bases, there was a span of 14 bases. The V gene's germline CDR1 is SNHLY and CDR2 FYNNEI. This CDR3 contains 13 residues. CDR3 in amino acids: CASRRGGVDGYTF. The CDR3 DNA reads as TGTGCCAGCAGAAGGGGGGGCGTAGATGGCTACACCTTC.

V usage is TRBV7-9 and J usage is TRBJ2-7; D is perhaps TRBD2 (6 bases). Per the germline V gene, CDR1 is SEHNR and CDR2 is FQNEAQ (reference sequence). The CDR3 length is 12 residues. Deletions cut 3 bases from V and 6 bases from J, with 9 bases between. The CDR3 protein is CASSFRAGEQYF. The CDR3 DNA follows: TGTGCCAGCAGCTTTAGAGCGGGCGAGCAGTACTTC.

This clone was observed once. CDR3 nucleotide sequence: TGCGCCAGCAGCCACGGGACTAGCGGGAGGGGGGGGCAGTATTTT. Its translation is CASSHGTSGRGGQYF. The chain uses TRBV4-3 and TRBJ2-3, with TRBD2 identical over 16 bases. The CDR3 consists of 15 residues. Losses at the gene ends were 3 bases for V and 11 bases for J; bases not matched to a gene: 5. From germline, CDR1 is LGHNA and CDR2 YSLEER.

CDR3 residues: CASSVGTGGASEQYF. For the CDR3, the DNA is TGTGCCAGCAGCGTGGGGACAGGGGGCGCGTCCGAGCAGTACTTC. The chain recombines TRBV9 with TRBJ2-7; 12 bases match TRBD1. The germline gives CDR1 SGDLS, CDR2 YYNGEE. The CDR3 totals 15 residues. The trim removed 2 bases at V and 6 bases at J, leaving 6 bases unmatched.

The rearrangement joins TRBV7-9 to TRBJ1-6; D not resolved. Germline values: CDR1 SEHNR, CDR2 FQNEAQ (reference sequence). V was shortened by 5 bases and J by 7 bases, with 18 bases between the two germline ends. The CDR3 sequence is 16 residues long. CDR3 coding DNA: TGTGCCAGCAGCCTGGGCCACGGCAGAGTAAATTCACCCCTCCACTTT. Its protein is CASSLGHGRVNSPLHF. Full variable domain (outside the CDR3, taken from reference TRBV7-9 and TRBJ1-6): DTGVSQNPRHKITKRGQNVTFRCDPISEHNRLYWYRQTLGQGPEFLTYFQNEAQLEKSRLLSDRFSAERPKGSFSTLEIQRTEQGDSAMYLCASSLGHGRVNSPLHFGNGTRLTVT.

The chain recombines TRBV5-6 with TRBJ2-7; the match to TRBD1 covers 9 bases. Germline V gene lookup returns CDR1 SGHDT and CDR2 YYEEEE. Germline trimming cut 0 bases from V and 3 bases from J; bases unmatched to any gene: 4. CDR3 size: 15 residues. The CDR3, as DNA: TGTGCCAGCAGCTTGGGGACAGGGGTTCTCTACGAGCAGTACTTC. Translated, it gives CASSLGTGVLYEQYF.

This clone occurred once. CDR3 sequence: CASSTGAGVVDEKLLF. The CDR3, as DNA: TGTGCCAGCAGCACCGGGGCAGGGGTTGTGGATGAAAAACTGCTTTTT. V gene TRBV21-1 combines with J gene TRBJ1-4; the table's D call, TRBD1, has no DNA check behind it. TRBV21-1 is assigned pseudogene status. The CDR3 is 16 amino acids.

The V gene is TRBV7-2, the J gene TRBJ2-5; D is possibly TRBD2 (6 bases). The length of the CDR3 is 15 residues. Germline-derived CDR1 and CDR2 are SGHTA and FQGNSA. V lost 0 bases and J 2 bases, leaving 10 bases between the germline ends. Here the CDR3 reads CASSLAQTRQETQYF. CDR3 nucleotides: TGTGCCAGCAGCTTAGCGCAGACTAGGCAAGAGACCCAGTACTTC.

This clone occurred once. V and J are TRBV30 and TRBJ2-3, with 14 bases fitting TRBD2. Trimming took 3 bases from V and 6 from J; bases not matched to a gene: 5. The length of the CDR3 is 15 residues. CDR1 GTSNPN and CDR2 SVGIG come from the germline V gene (reference sequence). The chain's CDR3 is CAWSRLAGGGDTQYF. The CDR3 DNA follows: TGTGCCTGGAGCCGACTAGCGGGAGGGGGGGATACGCAGTATTTT.